A selection of T cell receptor beta chains follows, all from one sample in a study of T-cell memory formation after mild COVID-19. MiXCR, applied by TCRdb to the 5' RACE reads, yields one record per CDR3 protein. The sample includes around 300,000 distinct CDR3 sequences, 7.5% to 9.5% of them seen just once. Material for sequencing was PBMCs or a T cell subset sorted from them (not recorded which). The receptors here all came from a man younger than 35 who had mild COVID-19 (a few samples of this study predate the infection). Cell type and time point are not known. Each CDR3 is given with its conserved first and last residue. D genes are given only for firm matches. A clone size is listed for some rows: how often the clone was seen (once, few, many), or a class if it is expanded.

cdr3_aa: CASSKGSETQYF
cdr3_nt: TGTGCCAGCAGTAAAGGATCGGAGACCCAGTACTTC
v_call: TRBV2
clone_size: few
j_call: TRBJ2-5
cdr3_length: 12
d_call: NA

cdr3_aa: CASSLTRGPTSTDTQYF
cdr3_nt: TGCGCCAGCAGCTTGACAAGGGGCCCGACTAGCACAGATACGCAGTATTTT
v_call: TRBV5-1
clone_size: few
j_call: TRBJ2-3
cdr3_length: 17
d_call: NA

cdr3_aa: CASSRDTTSTDTQYF
cdr3_nt: TGTGCCAGCAGCCGGGACACAACTAGCACAGATACGCAGTATTTT
v_call: TRBV5-4
clone_size: many
j_call: TRBJ2-3
cdr3_length: 15
d_call: NA

cdr3_aa: CASSLVGLVTDTQYF
cdr3_nt: TGTGCCAGCAGCTTAGTGGGACTCGTCACAGATACGCAGTATTTT
v_call: TRBV7-2
clone_size: many
j_call: TRBJ2-3
cdr3_length: 15
d_call: NA

cdr3_aa: CASSPGQSRTNEKLFF
cdr3_nt: TGCGCCAGCAGCCCTGGACAGAGTCGGACTAATGAAAAACTGTTTTTT
v_call: TRBV5-1
clone_size: NA
j_call: TRBJ1-4
cdr3_length: 16
d_call: NA

cdr3_aa: CASSSDPRLWETQYF
cdr3_nt: TGTGCCAGCAGCTCCGACCCCCGATTGTGGGAGACCCAGTACTTC
v_call: TRBV7-9
clone_size: few
j_call: TRBJ2-5
cdr3_length: 15
d_call: NA

cdr3_aa: CASSGVTADSGTGELFF
cdr3_nt: TGTGCCAGCAGCGGTGTGACAGCCGATTCGGGCACCGGGGAGCTGTTTTTT
v_call: TRBV5-4
clone_size: NA
j_call: TRBJ2-2
cdr3_length: 17
d_call: NA

cdr3_aa: CASSRASGGPGETQYF
cdr3_nt: TGTGCCAGTAGTAGAGCTAGCGGGGGTCCCGGGGAGACCCAGTACTTC
v_call: TRBV19
clone_size: NA
j_call: TRBJ2-5
cdr3_length: 16
d_call: TRBD2

cdr3_aa: CASSYSITLDSPLHF
cdr3_nt: TGTGCCAGCAGTTACTCGATTACGTTAGATTCACCCCTCCACTTT
v_call: TRBV6-5
clone_size: few
j_call: TRBJ1-6
cdr3_length: 15
d_call: NA

cdr3_aa: CAWRSLPISGNTIYF
cdr3_nt: TGTGCCTGGAGGAGTCTCCCCATCTCTGGAAACACCATATATTTT
v_call: TRBV30
clone_size: NA
j_call: TRBJ1-3
cdr3_length: 15
d_call: NA

cdr3_aa: CSAFWSTVYNEQFF
cdr3_nt: TGCAGTGCTTTCTGGTCGACAGTCTACAATGAGCAGTTCTTC
v_call: TRBV20-1
clone_size: many
j_call: TRBJ2-1
cdr3_length: 14
d_call: NA

cdr3_aa: CASSVGQTDEAFF
cdr3_nt: TGTGCCAGCAGTGTTGGGCAGACCGATGAAGCTTTCTTT
v_call: TRBV6-1
clone_size: NA
j_call: TRBJ1-1
cdr3_length: 13
d_call: NA

cdr3_aa: CASSLGGAGNQPQHF
cdr3_nt: TGTGCCAGCAGCCTTGGGGGGGCTGGCAATCAGCCCCAGCATTTT
v_call: TRBV12-3/TRBV12-4
clone_size: NA
j_call: TRBJ1-5
cdr3_length: 15
d_call: NA

cdr3_aa: CASSYQGAQPQHF
cdr3_nt: TGTGCCAGCAGCTACCAGGGAGCCCAGCCCCAGCATTTT
v_call: TRBV7-9
clone_size: few
j_call: TRBJ1-5
cdr3_length: 13
d_call: NA

cdr3_aa: CASSLDESSYNEQFF
cdr3_nt: TGCGCCAGCAGCTTGGACGAGAGCTCCTACAATGAGCAGTTCTTC
v_call: TRBV5-1
clone_size: many
j_call: TRBJ2-1
cdr3_length: 15
d_call: NA

cdr3_aa: CASRVGQGADEKLFF
cdr3_nt: TGTGCCAGCAGGGTGGGACAGGGGGCCGATGAAAAACTGTTTTTT
v_call: TRBV6-1
clone_size: few
j_call: TRBJ1-4
cdr3_length: 15
d_call: TRBD1

cdr3_aa: CASSPPRGETGELFF
cdr3_nt: TGTGCCAGCAGTCCCCCGCGGGGGGAAACCGGGGAGCTGTTTTTT
v_call: TRBV25-1
clone_size: few
j_call: TRBJ2-2
cdr3_length: 15
d_call: TRBD2

cdr3_aa: CSASGLAGLETQYF
cdr3_nt: TGCAGTGCTAGCGGACTAGCGGGCTTGGAGACCCAGTACTTC
v_call: TRBV20-1
clone_size: NA
j_call: TRBJ2-5
cdr3_length: 14
d_call: TRBD2

cdr3_aa: CATSATTQGPYNEQFF
cdr3_nt: TGTGCCACCAGTGCCACCACCCAAGGGCCTTACAATGAGCAGTTCTTC
v_call: TRBV24-1
clone_size: NA
j_call: TRBJ2-1
cdr3_length: 16
d_call: NA

cdr3_aa: CASSYEGTTIGGAQETQYF
cdr3_nt: TGTGCCAGCAGTTACGAAGGGACCACTATCGGAGGGGCCCAAGAGACCCAGTACTTC
v_call: TRBV6-2/TRBV6-3
clone_size: few
j_call: TRBJ2-5
cdr3_length: 19
d_call: NA

cdr3_aa: CASSPGQTNYGYTF
cdr3_nt: TGTGCCAGCAGCCCGGGACAGACTAACTATGGCTACACCTTC
v_call: TRBV7-6
clone_size: few
j_call: TRBJ1-2
cdr3_length: 14
d_call: TRBD1

cdr3_aa: CASSLPKLPRSGAGELFF
cdr3_nt: TGTGCCAGCAGCTTGCCCAAGCTGCCTAGGTCGGGTGCCGGGGAGCTGTTTTTT
v_call: TRBV7-8
clone_size: NA
j_call: TRBJ2-2
cdr3_length: 18
d_call: NA

cdr3_aa: CAVTGETDTQYF
cdr3_nt: TGTGCCGTGACAGGGGAAACAGATACGCAGTATTTT
v_call: TRBV10-3
clone_size: many
j_call: TRBJ2-3
cdr3_length: 12
d_call: TRBD1

cdr3_aa: CASRGITVNTEAFF
cdr3_nt: TGCGCCAGCAGGGGGATAACAGTGAACACTGAAGCTTTCTTT
v_call: TRBV4-1
clone_size: NA
j_call: TRBJ1-1
cdr3_length: 14
d_call: NA

cdr3_aa: CASSQDPLAGDLYEQYF
cdr3_nt: TGCGCCAGCAGCCAAGATCCGCTAGCGGGGGACCTCTACGAGCAGTACTTC
v_call: TRBV4-1
clone_size: few
j_call: TRBJ2-7
cdr3_length: 17
d_call: TRBD2

cdr3_aa: CASSLAGGTSTRNEQFF
cdr3_nt: TGTGCCAGCTCCCTAGCGGGGGGGACAAGTACAAGAAATGAGCAGTTCTTC
v_call: TRBV12-3/TRBV12-4
clone_size: NA
j_call: TRBJ2-1
cdr3_length: 17
d_call: TRBD2

cdr3_aa: CASSFVGYTGELFF
cdr3_nt: TGTGCCAGCAGTTTTGTGGGCTACACCGGGGAGCTGTTTTTT
v_call: TRBV12-3/TRBV12-4
clone_size: few
j_call: TRBJ2-2
cdr3_length: 14
d_call: NA

cdr3_aa: CASSQQGMFGDIQYF
cdr3_nt: TGTGCCAGCAGCCAACAGGGGATGTTTGGGGACATTCAGTACTTC
v_call: TRBV7-2
clone_size: many
j_call: TRBJ2-4
cdr3_length: 15
d_call: TRBD1

cdr3_aa: CSAKPGGNQPQHF
cdr3_nt: TGCAGTGCCAAACCCGGAGGCAATCAGCCCCAGCATTTT
v_call: TRBV20-1
clone_size: few
j_call: TRBJ1-5
cdr3_length: 13
d_call: NA

cdr3_aa: CSVDLGRAQYF
cdr3_nt: TGCAGCGTTGATTTAGGGAGGGCCCAGTATTTT
v_call: TRBV29-1
clone_size: few
j_call: TRBJ2-3
cdr3_length: 11
d_call: TRBD2

cdr3_aa: CASPFAEQYF
cdr3_nt: TGTGCCAGCCCTTTCGCAGAGCAGTACTTC
v_call: TRBV21-1
clone_size: few
j_call: TRBJ2-7
cdr3_length: 10
d_call: NA

cdr3_aa: CSAPGGAKNIQYF
cdr3_nt: TGCAGTGCCCCGGGGGGGGCCAAAAACATTCAGTACTTC
v_call: TRBV20-1
clone_size: NA
j_call: TRBJ2-4
cdr3_length: 13
d_call: TRBD2

cdr3_aa: CATSRGSSGVGDTQYF
cdr3_nt: TGTGCCACCAGCAGGGGCTCTAGCGGAGTGGGCGATACGCAGTATTTT
v_call: TRBV15
clone_size: NA
j_call: TRBJ2-3
cdr3_length: 16
d_call: TRBD2

cdr3_aa: CASSLLGQPPNYGYTF
cdr3_nt: TGTGCCAGCAGCTTATTGGGGCAGCCGCCTAACTATGGCTACACCTTC
v_call: TRBV7-9
clone_size: few
j_call: TRBJ1-2
cdr3_length: 16
d_call: NA

cdr3_aa: CASSRWEGGARYF
cdr3_nt: TGTGCCAGCAGCCGATGGGAGGGGGGCGCCCGGTATTTT
v_call: TRBV12-3/TRBV12-4
clone_size: few
j_call: TRBJ2-3
cdr3_length: 13
d_call: NA

cdr3_aa: CSAPRTGADTQYF
cdr3_nt: TGCAGTGCTCCCAGGACAGGGGCCGATACGCAGTATTTT
v_call: TRBV20-1
clone_size: NA
j_call: TRBJ2-3
cdr3_length: 13
d_call: TRBD1

cdr3_aa: CASSSGLAGGQEQFF
cdr3_nt: TGTGCCAGCAGCTCGGGACTAGCGGGGGGGCAGGAGCAGTTCTTC
v_call: TRBV7-8
clone_size: once
j_call: TRBJ2-1
cdr3_length: 15
d_call: TRBD2

cdr3_aa: CASSLTPPARRTSGGYSTDTQYF
cdr3_nt: TGTGCCAGCAGTTTAACCCCACCCGCCCGACGGACTAGCGGGGGGTACAGCACAGATACGCAGTATTTT
v_call: TRBV12-3/TRBV12-4
clone_size: few
j_call: TRBJ2-3
cdr3_length: 23
d_call: TRBD2

cdr3_aa: CASSQLAKTSDTQYF
cdr3_nt: TGCGCCAGCAGCCAACTAGCTAAGACGAGTGATACGCAGTATTTT
v_call: TRBV4-3
clone_size: NA
j_call: TRBJ2-3
cdr3_length: 15
d_call: NA

cdr3_aa: CASSLVGDSYEQYF
cdr3_nt: TGCGCCAGCAGCTTGGTAGGGGACTCCTACGAGCAGTACTTC
v_call: TRBV5-1
clone_size: many
j_call: TRBJ2-7
cdr3_length: 14
d_call: NA

cdr3_aa: CASSLGPEQPQHF
cdr3_nt: TGTGCCAGCAGCTTAGGGCCAGAGCAGCCCCAGCATTTT
v_call: TRBV7-9
clone_size: few
j_call: TRBJ1-5
cdr3_length: 13
d_call: NA

cdr3_aa: CASGGGTEAFF
cdr3_nt: TGTGCCAGCGGGGGAGGCACTGAAGCTTTCTTT
v_call: TRBV7-9
clone_size: NA
j_call: TRBJ1-1
cdr3_length: 11
d_call: NA

cdr3_aa: CSARQGWRTDTQYF
cdr3_nt: TGCAGTGCCCGACAGGGCTGGAGGACAGATACGCAGTATTTT
v_call: TRBV20-1
clone_size: few
j_call: TRBJ2-3
cdr3_length: 14
d_call: TRBD1

cdr3_aa: CASSFGEMNTEAFF
cdr3_nt: TGTGCCAGCAGCTTTGGGGAAATGAACACTGAAGCTTTCTTT
v_call: TRBV5-5
clone_size: NA
j_call: TRBJ1-1
cdr3_length: 14
d_call: NA

cdr3_aa: CASSFAGTEETQYF
cdr3_nt: TGCGCCAGCAGCTTTGCCGGGACAGAAGAGACCCAGTACTTC
v_call: TRBV5-1
clone_size: many
j_call: TRBJ2-5
cdr3_length: 14
d_call: TRBD1

cdr3_aa: CASSQGHGRGQDTQYF
cdr3_nt: TGCGCCAGCAGCCAAGGACACGGCAGGGGGCAAGATACGCAGTATTTT
v_call: TRBV4-3
clone_size: many
j_call: TRBJ2-3
cdr3_length: 16
d_call: TRBD1

cdr3_aa: CASSLGGTGPREQYF
cdr3_nt: TGCGCCAGCAGCTTGGGCGGGACAGGGCCTCGTGAGCAGTACTTC
v_call: TRBV5-1
clone_size: few
j_call: TRBJ2-7
cdr3_length: 15
d_call: TRBD1

cdr3_aa: CSARRNAWPQPQHF
cdr3_nt: TGCAGTGCTAGGAGGAACGCATGGCCTCAGCCCCAGCATTTT
v_call: TRBV20-1
clone_size: many
j_call: TRBJ1-5
cdr3_length: 14
d_call: NA

cdr3_aa: CASSYPSASYNEQFF
cdr3_nt: TGTGCCAGCAGTTACCCTTCGGCGAGTTACAATGAGCAGTTCTTC
v_call: TRBV6-2/TRBV6-3
clone_size: NA
j_call: TRBJ2-1
cdr3_length: 15
d_call: NA

cdr3_aa: CSATTLSPGQAGNSPLHF
cdr3_nt: TGCAGTGCTACTACGCTTTCACCTGGACAGGCTGGGAATTCACCCCTCCACTTT
v_call: TRBV20-1
clone_size: NA
j_call: TRBJ1-6
cdr3_length: 18
d_call: TRBD1

cdr3_aa: CASSLGLAGTNTGELFF
cdr3_nt: TGCGCCAGCAGCTTGGGACTAGCGGGGACTAACACCGGGGAGCTGTTTTTT
v_call: TRBV5-1
clone_size: few
j_call: TRBJ2-2
cdr3_length: 17
d_call: TRBD2

cdr3_aa: CSASGLAGGTDTQYF
cdr3_nt: TGCAGTGCTTCCGGGCTAGCGGGGGGCACAGATACGCAGTATTTT
v_call: TRBV20-1
clone_size: few
j_call: TRBJ2-3
cdr3_length: 15
d_call: TRBD2

cdr3_aa: CRLQDYGYTF
cdr3_nt: TGCAGATTACAAGACTATGGCTACACCTTC
v_call: TRBV20-1
clone_size: NA
j_call: TRBJ1-2
cdr3_length: 10
d_call: NA

cdr3_aa: CASSKETEKAKNIQYF
cdr3_nt: TGTGCCAGCAGCAAAGAGACAGAGAAAGCCAAAAACATTCAGTACTTC
v_call: TRBV21-1
clone_size: few
j_call: TRBJ2-4
cdr3_length: 16
d_call: NA

cdr3_aa: CSVEDPGANTQYF
cdr3_nt: TGCAGCGTTGAAGATCCGGGGGCGAACACTCAGTACTTC
v_call: TRBV29-1
clone_size: few
j_call: TRBJ2-4
cdr3_length: 13
d_call: NA

cdr3_aa: CASSLGGGLRSYNEQFF
cdr3_nt: TGTGCCAGCAGCTTAGGAGGTGGACTCCGCTCCTACAATGAGCAGTTCTTC
v_call: TRBV7-2
clone_size: NA
j_call: TRBJ2-1
cdr3_length: 17
d_call: NA

cdr3_aa: CASSLSREQFF
cdr3_nt: TGCGCCAGCAGCTTGAGCCGTGAGCAGTTCTTC
v_call: TRBV28
clone_size: many
j_call: TRBJ2-1
cdr3_length: 11
d_call: NA

cdr3_aa: CASRLRDTNTEAFF
cdr3_nt: TGCGCCAGCAGACTGCGGGACACGAACACTGAAGCTTTCTTT
v_call: TRBV5-1
clone_size: many
j_call: TRBJ1-1
cdr3_length: 14
d_call: NA

cdr3_aa: CASSQVSWLNTEAFF
cdr3_nt: TGCGCCAGCAGCCAAGTCTCCTGGTTGAACACTGAAGCTTTCTTT
v_call: TRBV4-3
clone_size: few
j_call: TRBJ1-1
cdr3_length: 15
d_call: NA